This T cell receptor (beta chain) was found in a study of T cell changes during pregnancy in multiple sclerosis (dated by TCRdb to between 2018 and 2021). Study-level background: Changes in the T cell repertoire over the course of pregnancy were examined in this study in women with multiple sclerosis.

With regard to this clone: This receptor's antigen is unknown. Per-base qualities were not stored, and no clone one base away is much larger.

Library prep was done by the immunoSEQ multiplex PCR assay. The immuneACCESS repertoire file appears here via TCRdb, limited to in-frame rearrangements. These files lack a portion of the clones; in checked studies, under half of the deficit traces to unresolved V genes, and the cause of the others is not known. Counted in this sample were roughly 49,000 clones; around 90% of them appeared once. Of the sample, approximately 0.27% is held by the ten largest clones. Reading the germline V gene gives CDR1 SGHTS and CDR2 YDEGEE. Including cysteine and phenylalanine, the CDR3 has 12 amino acids. The only DNA kept is the CDR3, 36 bases in frame from the first base. The V and J ends are trimmed by 4 bases and 3 bases, leaving 5 bases between them.

Sequences were derived from CD4+ T cells from peripheral blood mononuclear cells, sampled in the second trimester of pregnancy. This receptor chain uses TRBV5-8 and TRBJ1-5; no D segment can be confidently identified. This receptor was obtained from a female donor with multiple sclerosis, enrolled in a pregnancy study. The nucleotide sequence is TGTGCCAGCAGCCCCTTCAATCAGCCCCAGCATTTT. It is translated as CASSPFNQPQHF.